The 30 T cell receptor beta chains in this list originate from one sample, sequenced in a study of blood T cell repertoires in COVID-19. Assay used: immunoSEQ multiplex PCR; TCRdb lists only in-frame clones, some missing. The sample has approximately 350,000 clones, 89% seen once. Sequenced material: peripheral blood. The receptors here all came from a man in his forties or fifties with acute or convalescent COVID-19.

This clone was observed a single time. This chain connects TRBV30 to TRBJ2-5, with D unclear. V lost 2 bases to trimming and J lost 2 bases, with 9 bases between them. Germline values: CDR1 GTSNPN, CDR2 SVGIG (reference sequence). This CDR3 spans 13 amino acids. In DNA, the CDR3 is TGTGCCTGGAGTACCAGGCGTCAAGAGACCCAGTACTTC. Its translation is CAWSTRRQETQYF.

This clone was seen just once. This chain links TRBV5-4 with TRBJ2-2; TRBD2 aligns across 8 bases. The CDR3 spans 16 residues. J was trimmed by 5 bases and V by 1 base; bases with no gene match: 7. Germline assignment: CDR1 SGHNT and CDR2 YYREEE (reference sequence). The CDR3 sequence: CASSLLAGGGTGELFF. The DNA of the CDR3 is TGTGCCAGCAGCTTGTTGGCGGGAGGAGGGACCGGGGAGCTGTTTTTT.

V is TRBV29-1 and J is TRBJ2-1; D is ambiguous. V was pared by 3 bases and J by 1 base, with 10 bases between. The germline V gene has CDR1 SQVTM and CDR2 ANQGSEA. The CDR3 spans 14 residues. Here the CDR3 reads CSVEVARSYNEQFF. DNA for the CDR3: TGCAGCGTTGAGGTTGCGCGTTCCTACAATGAGCAGTTCTTC.

In its sample, this clone was seen a few times. This sequence joins TRBV10-3 and TRBJ2-5; D is possibly TRBD1 (5 bases). CDR1 and CDR2 from the germline V gene are ENHRY and SYGVKD. The CDR3 covers 15 residues. V was pared by 4 bases and J by 7 bases, with 19 bases between. The CDR3 DNA follows: TGTGCCATCAGTGGGGGCGAGGACGGCCCCAGGACCCAGTACTTC. It specifies CAISGGEDGPRTQYF.

The chain has TRBV24-1 and TRBJ1-1; no reliable D call. Trimming left V 6 bases short and J 0 bases short, with 22 bases between. Looked up from germline, CDR1 is KGHDR and CDR2 is SFDVKD. CDR3 length: 18 residues. This CDR3 is CATSKTTETGNMNTEAFF. In DNA form, the CDR3 reads TGTGCCACCAGTAAAACTACCGAGACGGGAAATATGAACACTGAAGCTTTCTTT.

The V call is TRBV27, the J call TRBJ2-7, with D tentatively TRBD1 (5 bases). Trimming shortened V by 3 bases and J by 6 bases, and 15 bases separated the two germline ends. Germline assignment: CDR1 MNHEY and CDR2 SMNVEV (reference sequence). This CDR3 spans 14 amino acids. The CDR3 region is CASSFLGRAAEQYF. CDR3 nucleotide sequence: TGTGCCAGCAGTTTTCTGGGGCGCGCGGCCGAGCAGTACTTC.

This sequence joins TRBV7-2 and TRBJ2-3, with 9 bases fitting TRBD2. The V and J ends lost 2 bases and 2 bases, in that order; junction bases with no gene match: 11. Per the germline V gene, CDR1 is SGHTA and CDR2 is FQGNSA. The CDR3 loop spans 18 amino acids. The CDR3 is CASSLQGGLAGNTDTQYF. CDR3 DNA sequence: TGTGCCAGCAGCTTACAGGGAGGCCTAGCGGGGAACACAGATACGCAGTATTTT.

The chain carries TRBV2 and TRBJ2-3; 9 bases fit TRBD1. Trimming at V came to 7 bases and at J to 0 bases, leaving 5 bases not matched to a gene. Germline V CDR1 and CDR2: SNHLY, FYNNEI. The CDR3 is made up of 15 amino acids. Here the CDR3 DNA reads TGTGCCAGCATCAAGGACAGGGGTAGCACAGATACGCAGTATTTT. As protein: CASIKDRGSTDTQYF. Based on the CDR3 plus reference TRBV2 and TRBJ2-3, the full variable domain is EPEVTQTPSHQVTQMGQEVILRCVPISNHLYFYWYRQILGQKVEFLVSFYNNEISEKSEIFDDQFSVERPDGSNFTLKIRSTKLEDSAMYFCASIKDRGSTDTQYFGPGTRLTVL.

The CDR3 DNA sequence: TGTGCCAGCAGCTTAGGAACTAGCGGGGGGGCTTACGAGCAGTACTTC. As protein: CASSLGTSGGAYEQYF. The rearrangement uses TRBV7-6 and TRBJ2-7, with 13 nucleotides matching TRBD2. The V segment lost 1 base and the J segment 4 bases; nucleotides outside the gene matches: 4. Germline CDR1 SGHVS, CDR2 FNYEAQ. CDR3 length: 16 residues.

This clone was detected only once. J is TRBJ2-1 and V is TRBV12-3 or TRBV12-4, with 9 bases fitting TRBD1. V lost 8 bases to trimming and J lost 4 bases; unmatched junction nucleotides: 0. The CDR3 covers 12 residues. This CDR3 reads CASGTGYNEQFF. Written as DNA, the CDR3 is TGTGCCAGCGGGACAGGGTACAATGAGCAGTTCTTC.

This clone was detected only once. J is TRBJ2-2 and V is TRBV5-4; TRBD2 agrees at 8 bases. Germline CDR1 SGHNT, CDR2 YYREEE (reference sequence). V was clipped by 3 bases and J by 1 base; unmatched bases: 5. The CDR3 has 16 amino acids. The CDR3 loop is CASSYGGARNTGELFF. The CDR3 DNA follows: TGTGCCAGCAGCTACGGGGGGGCCCGGAACACCGGGGAGCTGTTTTTT.

This clone was counted a few times. The chain is built from TRBV7-9 and TRBJ2-2; 7 nucleotides line up with TRBD2. In germline, CDR1 is SEHNR, CDR2 FQNEAQ (reference sequence). Unmatched junction bases numbered 3, after V lost 1 base and J lost 4 bases. This CDR3 has 15 residues. CDR3 sequence reads: CASSLGREITGELFF. The CDR3 DNA reads TGTGCCAGCAGCTTAGGGCGGGAGATCACCGGGGAGCTGTTTTTT. The full variable domain, completed using reference TRBV7-9 and TRBJ2-2, is DTGVSQNPRHKITKRGQNVTFRCDPISEHNRLYWYRQTLGQGPEFLTYFQNEAQLEKSRLLSDRFSAERPKGSFSTLEIQRTEQGDSAMYLCASSLGREITGELFFGEGSRLTVL.

As to this clone: The sample contains more than one DNA sequence encoding this CDR3. The chain combines TRBV20-1 with TRBJ2-7, with D maybe TRBD2 (6 bases). Germline CDR1 and CDR2: DFQATT and SNEGSKA (reference sequence). Trimming removed 3 bases at V and 3 bases at J, with 6 bases between. This CDR3 comprises 11 residues. The CDR3 region is CSASGGYEQYF. The CDR3 DNA reads TGCAGTGCTAGCGGGGGCTACGAGCAGTACTTC.

Written as DNA, the CDR3 is TGTGCCAGCAGTCCAACAGGGGGCTCGGTCCAGCCCCAGCATTTT. Residues: CASSPTGGSVQPQHF. This chain links TRBV6-5 with TRBJ1-5, with 9 bases lining up with TRBD1. The V gene end was trimmed by 5 bases and the J gene end by 7 bases; junction bases not matched to a gene: 9. This CDR3 is built from 15 residues. Germline lookup yields CDR1 MNHEY and CDR2 SVGAGI.

This rearrangement joins TRBV6-5 to TRBJ2-7; a weak D match, TRBD1 (5 bases). Germline V gene data show CDR1 as MNHEY and CDR2 as SVGAGI. The CDR3 has 15 residues. V lost 0 bases and J lost 0, with 9 bases in between. The CDR3 DNA reads TGTGCCAGCAGTTACTCTAACAGGTTCTCCTACGAGCAGTACTTC. This translates into CASSYSNRFSYEQYF.

This clone showed up just once. V gene TRBV18 combines with J gene TRBJ2-7; possible D gene TRBD2, 5 bases. The CDR3 runs to 13 residues. Germline V gene data show CDR1 as KGHSH and CDR2 as LQKENI. V was clipped by 2 bases and J by 7 bases, with 12 bases between them. This CDR3 reads CASSPYGPGEQYF. Written as DNA, the CDR3 is TGTGCCAGCTCACCATACGGACCGGGAGAGCAGTACTTC. Supplemented by reference TRBV18 and TRBJ2-7, the full variable domain reads NAGVMQNPRHLVRRRGQEARLRCSPMKGHSHVYWYRQLPEEGLKFMVYLQKENIIDESGMPKERFSAEFPKEGPSILRIQQVVRGDSAAYFCASSPYGPGEQYFGPGTRLTVT.

The gene calls are TRBV27 and TRBJ2-7, with a possible D match to TRBD1 (6 bases). CDR1 is MNHEY, CDR2 SMNVEV, per germline (reference sequence). This CDR3 contains 13 residues. Trimming took off 6 bases at V and 2 bases at J, with 11 bases between the two ends. The CDR3 is CASSPTGAYEQYF. The DNA of the CDR3 is TGTGCCAGCAGCCCGACAGGTGCCTACGAGCAGTACTTC.

The gene calls are TRBV19 and TRBJ2-7; 9 bases match TRBD2. The CDR3 consists of 14 residues. Germline lookup yields CDR1 LNHDA and CDR2 SQIVND (reference sequence). V dropped 3 bases and J dropped 2; count of bases not matched to a gene: 2. The DNA of the CDR3 is TGTGCCAGTAGTATTAGCGGGAGAACCTACGAGCAGTACTTC. As protein: CASSISGRTYEQYF.

This clone was observed once. J is TRBJ1-5 and V is TRBV12-3 or TRBV12-4; 7 bases are shared with TRBD1. V trimming: 3 bases; J trimming: 6 bases; junction bases outside the gene matches: 2. The CDR3 spans 13 residues. This CDR3 is CASSLRQGQPQHF. The DNA of the CDR3 is TGTGCCAGCAGTTTGAGACAGGGTCAGCCCCAGCATTTT.

The chain has TRBV5-7 and TRBJ2-3, with D perhaps matching TRBD2 (5 bases). TRBV5-7 is reported as an ORF; its role is uncertain. The CDR3 has 15 residues. V lost 7 bases and J lost 2, with 17 bases in between. CDR3 coding DNA: TGTGCCAGCCGATTGTTTGAGGGTCCCACAGATACGCAGTATTTT. Its protein product is CASRLFEGPTDTQYF.

V gene TRBV7-3 combines with J gene TRBJ2-1; perhaps TRBD2 as D (5 bases). V shed 4 bases and J shed 9 bases, with 16 bases lying between them. The CDR3 consists of 14 residues. The V gene's germline CDR1 is SGHTA and CDR2 FQGTGA. The CDR3 here is CASSSNTAGIEQFF. DNA for the CDR3: TGTGCCAGCAGCTCGAACACTGCCGGGATTGAGCAGTTCTTC.

The J gene is TRBJ2-5, the V gene TRBV19; 7 bases are shared with TRBD1. In germline, CDR1 is LNHDA, CDR2 SQIVND (reference sequence). The CDR3 covers 13 residues. Trimming at V came to 6 bases and at J to 1 base, leaving 2 bases not matched to a gene. In DNA form, the CDR3 reads TGTGCCAGTAGCCGGGACAGCCAAGAGACCCAGTACTTC. Its protein product is CASSRDSQETQYF.

The table lists this clone with a few counts. Germline and junction disagree at one end, which may indicate a read error. The V gene is TRBV7-7, the J gene TRBJ2-3; 7 bases fit TRBD1. The V gene's germline CDR1 is SSHAT and CDR2 FNYEAQ (reference sequence). The CDR3 consists of 14 residues. The CDR3 coding sequence is TGTGCTAGCAGCCCGGGACAGAGCACAGATACGCAGTATTTT. This translates into CASSPGQSTDTQYF.

This chain links TRBV4-3 with TRBJ2-5; 10 bases align to TRBD2. Losses at the gene ends were 1 base for V and 3 bases for J; bases not matched to a gene: 2. CDR3 length equals 15 residues. Germline assignment: CDR1 LGHNA and CDR2 YSLEER. Here the CDR3 DNA reads TGCGCCAGCAGCCAAGTAGCGGGGGGCGAAGAGACCCAGTACTTC. This gives the protein CASSQVAGGEETQYF.

The chain uses TRBV28 and TRBJ2-3, with 8 bases identical to TRBD1. The germline gives CDR1 MDHEN, CDR2 SYDVKM. This CDR3 is 15 amino acids long. V lost 2 bases to trimming and J lost 4 bases; unmatched junction nucleotides: 5. Here the CDR3 DNA reads TGTGCCAGCAGTTTAGCAGGGGGCGGTCCAGATACGCAGTATTTT. This codes for CASSLAGGGPDTQYF.

V is TRBV3-1 (or the pseudogene TRBV3-2) and J is TRBJ2-6; a weak D match, TRBD1 (6 bases). The CDR3 totals 19 residues. Per the germline V gene, CDR1 is LGHDT and CDR2 is YNNKEL (reference sequence). V was trimmed by 0 bases and J by 2 bases, leaving 17 bases between them. DNA for the CDR3: TGTGCCAGCAGCCAAGAAGGCACAGGGTCAAATCCTGGGGCCAACGTCCTGACTTTC. This sequence encodes CASSQEGTGSNPGANVLTF.

The CDR3 here is CASSPYRGAGGYEQYF. The DNA for the CDR3 is TGTGCCAGCTCACCATATCGTGGTGCAGGGGGCTACGAGCAGTACTTC. This rearrangement joins TRBV18 to TRBJ2-7; 7 bases line up with TRBD1. Germline V gene sequence: CDR1 KGHSH, CDR2 LQKENI. The CDR3 loop spans 16 amino acids. V gave up 2 bases and J gave up 3 bases; unmatched junction bases: 10.

This sequence joins TRBV2 and TRBJ1-2, with TRBD1 matching over 9 bases. CDR1 is SNHLY, CDR2 FYNNEI, per germline. Trimming took 4 bases from V and 7 from J; bases not matched to a gene: 4. The CDR3 is made up of 13 amino acids. Here the CDR3 reads CASSGTGAFGYTF. CDR3 sequence (DNA): TGTGCCAGCAGTGGGACAGGGGCGTTTGGCTACACCTTC.

V is TRBV4-3 and J is TRBJ1-6; TRBD1 agrees at 9 bases. V dropped 0 bases and J dropped 8; count of bases not matched to a gene: 8. The CDR3 is 17 residues long. Germline CDR1 LGHNA, CDR2 YSLEER. The chain's CDR3 is CASSQELVRTGDSPLHF. CDR3 sequence (DNA): TGCGCCAGCAGCCAAGAATTGGTACGGACAGGGGATTCACCCCTCCACTTT.

This clone is a singleton in its sample. J is TRBJ1-1 and V is TRBV9; weak D call: TRBD1 (6 bases). Germline V gives CDR1 SGDLS, CDR2 YYNGEE. V lost 0 bases, J lost 1 base, and 10 bases lay in between. This CDR3 is built from 15 residues. CDR3 DNA: TGTGCCAGCAGCGTAGAGACAGGAAAGAACACTGAAGCTTTCTTT. Translating it yields CASSVETGKNTEAFF.